Each of the 27 T cell receptor beta chains below was sequenced from the same sample in a study of T cell changes during pregnancy in multiple sclerosis. The method was immunoSEQ multiplex PCR; TCRdb's version includes in-frame clones alone and lacks a portion of them. The repertoire holds 75,000 to 90,000 clones, with more than 90% as singletons. The material sequenced was CD4+ T cells from peripheral blood mononuclear cells, taken before pregnancy. These receptors all come from a female donor with multiple sclerosis, enrolled in a pregnancy study.

CDR3 protein: CASRRGRWDYEQYF. CDR3 bases: TGTGCCAGCAGGCGCGGGAGATGGGACTACGAGCAGTACTTC. The chain carries TRBV6-1 and TRBJ2-7; TRBD2 agrees at 7 bases. Per germline, CDR1 MNHNS and CDR2 SASEGT. This CDR3 comprises 14 residues. Germline trimming cut 6 bases from V and 3 bases from J; bases unmatched to any gene: 8.

The chain links TRBV4-1 to TRBJ1-2, with D perhaps TRBD1 (5 bases). Germline CDR1 MGHRA, CDR2 YSYEKL. V was shortened by 2 bases and J by 12 bases, with 19 bases between the two germline ends. The CDR3 length is 14 residues. The CDR3 DNA follows: TGCGCCAGCAGCCAACCGGCAGGGAAGATGGGGAACACCTTC. Protein: CASSQPAGKMGNTF.

This clone was found once. This sequence joins TRBV28 and TRBJ1-2; TRBD1 aligns across 7 bases. The V segment lost 4 bases and the J segment 5 bases; nucleotides outside the gene matches: 10. Germline values: CDR1 MDHEN, CDR2 SYDVKM. CDR3 length: 15 amino acids. CDR3 protein: CASSSPPQGVYGYTF. CDR3 nucleotide sequence: TGTGCCAGCAGTTCCCCTCCTCAGGGGGTTTATGGCTACACCTTC.

The rearrangement uses TRBV7-6 and TRBJ2-3, with D possibly being TRBD1 (5 bases). This CDR3 contains 13 residues. Germline assignment: CDR1 SGHVS and CDR2 FNYEAQ. Trimming removed 1 base from V and 6 bases from J, with 8 bases in between. CDR3 nucleotides: TGTGCCAGCAGCTTAGTACAGGCTGATACGCAGTATTTT. It is translated as CASSLVQADTQYF.

The V gene is TRBV10-3, the J gene TRBJ2-7; 11 bases match TRBD1. Losses at the gene ends were 4 bases for V and 4 bases for J; bases not matched to a gene: 3. The CDR3 spans 14 residues. Germline V lookup: CDR1 ENHRY, CDR2 SYGVKD. In nucleotides, the CDR3 is TGTGCCATCAGTGGGGGACAGGGGGTTTACGAGCAGTACTTC. Translation gives CAISGGQGVYEQYF.

The rearrangement links TRBV19 to TRBJ1-1, with D perhaps matching TRBD1 (5 bases). Trimming shortened V by 4 bases and J by 3 bases, and 9 bases separated the two germline ends. CDR1 and CDR2 (germline): LNHDA, SQIVND (reference sequence). This CDR3 contains 13 residues. In DNA form, the CDR3 reads TGTGCCAGTAGTAACACGGGGGACACTGAAGCTTTCTTT. It codes for CASSNTGDTEAFF.

The J gene is TRBJ1-2, the V gene TRBV6-1, with D maybe TRBD1 (5 bases). The germline CDR1 and CDR2 sequences are MNHNS and SASEGT. Trimming removed 2 bases from V and 1 base from J, with 14 bases in between. The CDR3 covers 16 residues. The CDR3 loop reads CASSELSGTLNYGYTF. The CDR3 bases are TGTGCCAGCAGTGAACTATCAGGGACTCTTAACTATGGCTACACCTTC.

CDR3 protein: CASSRSTGLETDTQYF. The CDR3 DNA reads as TGTGCCAGCAGCCGATCTACAGGGTTGGAGACAGATACGCAGTATTTT. The chain is built from TRBV4-2 and TRBJ2-3, with a tentative D call TRBD1 (6 bases). The germline V and J ends were trimmed by 4 bases and 3 bases, with 17 bases remaining between them. The germline V gene has CDR1 LGHNA and CDR2 YNFKEQ. The CDR3 totals 16 residues.

The gene calls are TRBV5-1 and TRBJ1-2; D ambiguous. V lost 0 bases and J 4 bases, leaving 10 bases between the germline ends. The CDR3 extends over 14 amino acids. Per germline, CDR1 SGHRS and CDR2 YFSETQ. CDR3 DNA sequence: TGCGCCAGCAGCTTGGATCCACAAAGCTATGGCTACACCTTC. This encodes CASSLDPQSYGYTF.

The genes are TRBV29-1 and TRBJ1-2; 9 bases fit TRBD1. V was pared by 6 bases and J by 3 bases, with 5 bases of the junction left unmatched. There are 13 residues in the CDR3. CDR1 is SQVTM and CDR2 is ANQGSEA in the germline V gene. The CDR3 loop is CSVPQGAHYGYTF. The CDR3 DNA reads TGCAGCGTACCACAGGGGGCTCACTATGGCTACACCTTC.

Concerning this clone itself: This sequence may be a read error, since a much larger clone differs from it by one base. Other DNA variants within this sample encode the same CDR3. The genes are TRBV5-4 and TRBJ2-2; 9 bases align to TRBD1. The CDR3 is made up of 15 amino acids. Germline V gives CDR1 SGHNT, CDR2 YYREEE (reference sequence). In DNA, the CDR3 is TGTGCTAGCAGCCCAACAGGGGGCCGGACCGGGGAGCTGTTTTTT. Translating gives CASSPTGGRTGELFF.

This chain uses TRBV5-4 with TRBJ1-1; weak D call: TRBD1 (6 bases). The CDR3 is 13 amino acids. CDR1 SGHNT and CDR2 YYREEE come from the germline V gene (reference sequence). With 1 base removed from V and 11 bases from J, the gap between germline ends came to 15 bases. Here the CDR3 reads CASSLKGVDVAFF. The DNA of the CDR3 is TGTGCCAGCAGCTTGAAGGGGGTGGATGTGGCTTTCTTT.

V gene TRBV5-1 combines with J gene TRBJ2-5, with TRBD2 matching 10 bases. V dropped 0 bases and J dropped 4; count of bases not matched to a gene: 6. This CDR3 is built from 16 residues. Germline CDR1 reads SGHRS; CDR2 reads YFSETQ. DNA of the CDR3: TGCGCCAGCAGCTTGGGAGGGGCTAGCGGGGGAGAGACCCAGTACTTC. Encoded protein: CASSLGGASGGETQYF.

The rearrangement links TRBV6-5 to TRBJ2-5; D is possibly TRBD2 (5 bases). Germline assignment: CDR1 MNHEY and CDR2 SVGAGI. V shed 2 bases and J shed 4 bases, with 14 bases lying between them. The CDR3 spans 15 residues. Here the CDR3 reads CASSYPGVVGETQYF. The CDR3 DNA reads as TGTGCCAGCAGTTACCCCGGGGTGGTGGGAGAGACCCAGTACTTC.

To note about this clone: A read error may produce the germline difference seen at one junction end. The chain links TRBV2 to TRBJ2-7, with a weak D call TRBD1 (5 bases). Germline V CDR1 and CDR2: SNHLY, FYNNEI. The CDR3 has 12 residues. The CDR3 loop reads CASREDSYEQYF. The CDR3, as DNA: TGTGCCAGCAGGGAAGACAGCTACGAGCAGTACTTC.

This clone turned up a few times. This chain connects TRBV19 to TRBJ1-2; D is possibly TRBD1 (5 bases). Trimming removed 7 bases from V and 4 bases from J, with 19 bases in between. This CDR3 comprises 15 residues. Germline V lookup: CDR1 LNHDA, CDR2 SQIVND (reference sequence). The CDR3 DNA is TGTGCCAGTACCCCGGATAGACTCCAGGGCTATGGCTACACCTTC. Translated, it gives CASTPDRLQGYGYTF.

This clone was seen only once. The rearrangement joins TRBV5-1 to TRBJ2-1; the match to TRBD2 covers 9 bases. The CDR3 length is 16 residues. Germline V gives CDR1 SGHRS, CDR2 YFSETQ. Trimming removed 4 bases from V and 0 bases from J; junction bases left unmatched: 5. CDR3 sequence: CASSPGLAPSYNEQFF. The CDR3 DNA follows: TGCGCCAGCAGCCCCGGACTAGCGCCCTCCTACAATGAGCAGTTCTTC.

The rearrangement links TRBV30 to TRBJ1-4; possible D gene TRBD1, 5 bases. The V gene lost 5 bases and the J gene lost 8 bases, with 18 bases spanning the gap. The CDR3 runs to 14 residues. Germline assignment: CDR1 GTSNPN and CDR2 SVGIG (reference sequence). This CDR3 reads CAWGDRIVWEKLFF. The CDR3 nucleotides are TGTGCCTGGGGAGACAGAATAGTGTGGGAAAAACTGTTTTTT.

The chain couples TRBV19 to TRBJ1-5; D unresolved. CDR3 length equals 16 residues. V gave up 7 bases and J gave up 0 bases, with 16 bases separating them. From germline, CDR1 is LNHDA and CDR2 SQIVND (reference sequence). In DNA, the CDR3 is TGTGCCAGTACCCACGGAGGGCAGTTTAGCAATCAGCCCCAGCATTTT. Protein: CASTHGGQFSNQPQHF.

The chain carries TRBV5-1 and TRBJ1-2, with 7 bases aligning to TRBD1. The CDR3 has 14 amino acids. Per germline, CDR1 SGHRS and CDR2 YFSETQ. Germline trimming cut 0 bases from V and 4 bases from J; bases unmatched to any gene: 3. The CDR3 here is CASSLEGGGYGYTF. The CDR3 bases are TGCGCCAGCAGCTTGGAAGGGGGCGGCTATGGCTACACCTTC.

This clone was counted a single time. The genes are TRBV29-1 and TRBJ2-5; 8 bases are a match to TRBD1. V shed 3 bases and J 5 bases; nucleotides not matched to a gene: 8. The CDR3 runs 14 residues. CDR1 is SQVTM and CDR2 is ANQGSEA in the germline V gene. The CDR3 DNA follows: TGCAGCGTTGAGTATGCAGGGGGCTGGGAGACCCAGTACTTC. Translated, it gives CSVEYAGGWETQYF.

This chain links TRBV4-1 with TRBJ1-1; TRBD1 matches at 9 bases. After removal of 0 bases from V and 4 bases from J, the junction contained 9 bases not matched to a gene. The CDR3 runs 17 residues. Germline lookup yields CDR1 MGHRA and CDR2 YSYEKL. CDR3 residues: CASSQDATGGLGTEAFF. The CDR3 bases are TGCGCCAGCAGCCAAGATGCGACAGGGGGATTGGGCACTGAAGCTTTCTTT.

This clone was seen more than once but under ten times. The CDR3 region is CASSTRTGEKLFF. The DNA of the CDR3 is TGTGCCAGCAGCACCCGGACAGGGGAAAAACTGTTTTTT. This chain connects TRBV7-9 to TRBJ1-4, with 8 bases identical to TRBD1. Germline CDR1 SEHNR, CDR2 FQNEAQ (reference sequence). CDR3 length equals 13 residues. The trim removed 5 bases at V and 8 bases at J, leaving 4 bases unmatched. The whole variable domain, filled in from reference TRBV7-9 and TRBJ1-4, reads DTGVSQNPRHKITKRGQNVTFRCDPISEHNRLYWYRQTLGQGPEFLTYFQNEAQLEKSRLLSDRFSAERPKGSFSTLEIQRTEQGDSAMYLCASSTRTGEKLFFGSGTQLSVL.

The CDR3 region is CASRERLAADTQYF. In DNA form, the CDR3 reads TGTGCCAGCAGGGAGCGACTAGCTGCTGATACGCAGTATTTT. The chain links TRBV2 to TRBJ2-3, with 7 bases fitting TRBD2. Germline V CDR1 and CDR2: SNHLY, FYNNEI. This CDR3 is built from 14 residues. The ends lost 6 bases at V and 6 bases at J; junction bases unmatched: 9. Drawing the rest from reference TRBV2 and TRBJ2-3, the complete variable domain is EPEVTQTPSHQVTQMGQEVILRCVPISNHLYFYWYRQILGQKVEFLVSFYNNEISEKSEIFDDQFSVERPDGSNFTLKIRSTKLEDSAMYFCASRERLAADTQYFGPGTRLTVL.

V and J are TRBV7-2 and TRBJ1-6; 10 nucleotides align to TRBD1. The CDR3 covers 16 residues. J gave up 8 bases and V 7 bases, and 11 bases lay outside the gene matches. Germline CDR1 and CDR2: SGHTA and FQGNSA. This CDR3 is CASKQGGGQGYSPLHF. The CDR3 bases are TGTGCCAGCAAACAGGGGGGGGGACAGGGGTATTCACCCCTCCACTTT.

The V call is TRBV10-2, the J call TRBJ2-7; 9 bases align to TRBD1. Germline V gene data show CDR1 as WSHSY and CDR2 as SAAADI. The CDR3 has 17 amino acids. The junction had 15 bases not matched to a gene; V was cut back by 6 bases and J by 3 bases. The DNA of the CDR3 is TGCGCCAGCAGCCCGGGACAGGGAGTTGGGAGCGTCTACGAGCAGTACTTC. This encodes CASSPGQGVGSVYEQYF.

This chain uses TRBV5-5 with TRBJ2-5; the match to TRBD2 covers 8 bases. The CDR3 totals 14 residues. The V and J ends lost 4 bases and 1 base, in that order; junction bases with no gene match: 3. Germline V gives CDR1 SGHKS, CDR2 YYEKEE (reference sequence). The CDR3 protein is CASSGTRSQETQYF. Here the CDR3 DNA reads TGTGCCAGCAGCGGGACTAGGAGCCAAGAGACCCAGTACTTC.